These 3 T cell receptor beta chains came from one sample sequenced in a study of T cells after yellow fever vaccination (dated by TCRdb to 2018 to 2020). Preparation of the library involved 5' RACE. Instrument on record: Illumina HiSeq 2500. Starting from the raw public reads, TCRdb applied fastp trimming at Q25, assembled clones with MiXCR and retained in-frame beta chains. When rows share a CDR3 protein, they turn into one entry using the most common DNA and genes. Across this sample there are 600,000 to 750,000 distinct CDR3 sequences, with 9% to 15% seen only once. The leading ten clones occupy more than 13% of the sample. Explained via the paper, the treatment or condition label denotes: live attenuated yellow fever vaccine strain. Sequencing used PBMCs, obtained on the day of the yellow fever booster vaccination. All receptors derive from a man aged 30 to 39 who received the YFV17D yellow fever vaccine.

The rearrangement uses TRBV7-2 and TRBJ2-2, with D perhaps TRBD1 or TRBD2 (5 bases each). The germline gives CDR1 SGHTA, CDR2 FQGNSA. The CDR3 has 17 residues. Trimming left V 0 bases short and J 4 bases short, with 15 bases between. CDR3 loop: CASSLAARGPITGELFF. The CDR3 DNA sequence: TGTGCCAGCAGCTTAGCGGCTAGGGGACCCATCACCGGGGAGCTGTTTTTT.

V usage is TRBV9 and J usage is TRBJ2-3; D not resolved. Per germline, CDR1 SGDLS and CDR2 YYNGEE. This CDR3 contains 11 residues. Deletions cut 0 bases from V and 6 bases from J, with 2 bases between. The CDR3 DNA sequence: TGTGCCAGCAGCGTAGATGATACGCAGTATTTT. Its protein is CASSVDDTQYF.

For the CDR3, the DNA is TGTGCCTGGAGTATATGGGGATCAACTAATGAAAAACTGTTTTTT. Translation: CAWSIWGSTNEKLFF. This chain links TRBV30 with TRBJ1-4; D gene ambiguous. Trimming took 2 bases from V and 0 from J, leaving 10 bases between them. This CDR3 comprises 15 residues. Germline V gene sequence: CDR1 GTSNPN, CDR2 SVGIG (reference sequence).